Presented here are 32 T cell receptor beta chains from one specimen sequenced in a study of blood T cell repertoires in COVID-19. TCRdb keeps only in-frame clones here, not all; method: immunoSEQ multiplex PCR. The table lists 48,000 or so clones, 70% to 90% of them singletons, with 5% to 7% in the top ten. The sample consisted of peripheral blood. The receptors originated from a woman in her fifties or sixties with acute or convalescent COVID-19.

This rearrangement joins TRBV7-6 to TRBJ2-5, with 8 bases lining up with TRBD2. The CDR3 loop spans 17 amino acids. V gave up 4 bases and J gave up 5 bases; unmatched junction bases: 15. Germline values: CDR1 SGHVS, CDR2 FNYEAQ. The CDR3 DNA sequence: TGTGCCAGCAGCTCTAACGCTGGGACTAGGATACTGGAGACCCAGTACTTC. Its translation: CASSSNAGTRILETQYF. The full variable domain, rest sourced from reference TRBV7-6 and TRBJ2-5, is GAGVSQSPRYKVTKRGQDVALRCDPISGHVSLYWYRQALGQGPEFLTYFNYEAQQDKSGLPNDRFSAERPEGSISTLTIQRTEQRDSAMYRCASSSNAGTRILETQYFGPGTRLLVL.

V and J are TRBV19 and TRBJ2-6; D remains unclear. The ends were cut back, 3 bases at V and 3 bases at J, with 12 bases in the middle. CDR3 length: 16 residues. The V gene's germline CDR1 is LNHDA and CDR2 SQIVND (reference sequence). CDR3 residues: CASSIFVGSGANVLTF. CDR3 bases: TGTGCCAGTAGTATCTTTGTTGGCAGTGGGGCCAACGTCCTGACTTTC.

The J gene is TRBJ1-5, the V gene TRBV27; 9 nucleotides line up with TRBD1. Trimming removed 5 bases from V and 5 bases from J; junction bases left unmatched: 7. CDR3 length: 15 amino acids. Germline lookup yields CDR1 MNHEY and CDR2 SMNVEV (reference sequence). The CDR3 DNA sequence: TGTGCCAGCAGTATCAGACAGGGGGGGGATCAGCCCCAGCATTTT. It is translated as CASSIRQGGDQPQHF.

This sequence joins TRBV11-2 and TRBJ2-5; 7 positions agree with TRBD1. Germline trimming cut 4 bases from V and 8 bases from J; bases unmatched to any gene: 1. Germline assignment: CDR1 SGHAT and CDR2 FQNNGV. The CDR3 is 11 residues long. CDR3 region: CASSSGGTQYF. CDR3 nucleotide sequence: TGTGCCAGCAGCTCAGGGGGTACCCAGTACTTC.

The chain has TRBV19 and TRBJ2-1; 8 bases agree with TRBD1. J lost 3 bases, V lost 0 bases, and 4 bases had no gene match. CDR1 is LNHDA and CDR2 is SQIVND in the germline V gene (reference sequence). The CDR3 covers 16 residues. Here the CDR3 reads CASSIDLGQVYNEQFF. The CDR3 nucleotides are TGTGCCAGTAGTATAGATCTGGGACAGGTCTACAATGAGCAGTTCTTC.

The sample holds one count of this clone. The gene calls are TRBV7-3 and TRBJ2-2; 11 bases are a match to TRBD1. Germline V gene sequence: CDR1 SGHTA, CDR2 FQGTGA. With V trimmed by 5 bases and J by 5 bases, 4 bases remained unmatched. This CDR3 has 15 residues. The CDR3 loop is CASSRDRGETGELFF. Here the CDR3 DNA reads TGTGCCAGCAGCCGGGACAGGGGGGAAACCGGGGAGCTGTTTTTT. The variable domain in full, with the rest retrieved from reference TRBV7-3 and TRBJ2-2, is GAGVSQTPSNKVTEKGKYVELRCDPISGHTALYWYRQSLGQGPEFLIYFQGTGAADDSGLPNDRFFAVRPEGSVSTLKIQRTERGDSAVYLCASSRDRGETGELFFGEGSRLTVL.

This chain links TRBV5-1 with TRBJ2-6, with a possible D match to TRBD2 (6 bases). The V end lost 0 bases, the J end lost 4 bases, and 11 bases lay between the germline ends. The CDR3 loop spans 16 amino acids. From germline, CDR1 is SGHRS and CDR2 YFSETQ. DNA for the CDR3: TGCGCCAGCAGCTTGGTCGGGGGAGTCGGGGCCAACGTCCTGACTTTC. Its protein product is CASSLVGGVGANVLTF.

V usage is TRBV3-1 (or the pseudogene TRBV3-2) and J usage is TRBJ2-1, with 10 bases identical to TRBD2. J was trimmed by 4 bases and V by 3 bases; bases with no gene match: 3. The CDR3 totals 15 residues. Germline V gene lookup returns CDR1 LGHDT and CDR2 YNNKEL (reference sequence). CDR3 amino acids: CASSQQLAGYNEQFF. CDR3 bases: TGTGCCAGCAGCCAGCAACTAGCGGGGTACAATGAGCAGTTCTTC.

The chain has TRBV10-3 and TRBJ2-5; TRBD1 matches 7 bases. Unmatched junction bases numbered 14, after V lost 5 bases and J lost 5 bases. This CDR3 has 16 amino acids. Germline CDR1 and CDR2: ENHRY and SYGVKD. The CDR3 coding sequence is TGTGCCATCAGTACAGCAACAGGGGCCCCAGGGGAGACCCAGTACTTC. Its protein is CAISTATGAPGETQYF.

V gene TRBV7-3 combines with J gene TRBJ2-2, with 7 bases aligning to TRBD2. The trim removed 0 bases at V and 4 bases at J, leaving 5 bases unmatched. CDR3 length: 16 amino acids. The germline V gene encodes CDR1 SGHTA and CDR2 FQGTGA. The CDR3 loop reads CASSLTAGVATGELFF. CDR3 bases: TGTGCCAGCAGCTTAACGGCGGGAGTCGCCACCGGGGAGCTGTTTTTT.

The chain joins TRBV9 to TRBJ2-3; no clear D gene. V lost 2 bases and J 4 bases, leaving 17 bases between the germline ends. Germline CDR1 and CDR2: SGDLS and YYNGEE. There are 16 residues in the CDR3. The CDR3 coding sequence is TGTGCCAGCAGCGTCCGAGGTAGGTTCGGAGCAGATACGCAGTATTTT. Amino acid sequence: CASSVRGRFGADTQYF.

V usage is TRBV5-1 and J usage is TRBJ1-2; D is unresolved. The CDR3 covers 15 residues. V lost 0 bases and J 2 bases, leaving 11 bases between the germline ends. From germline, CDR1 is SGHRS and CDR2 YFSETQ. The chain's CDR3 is CASSLAENRNYGYTF. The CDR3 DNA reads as TGCGCCAGCAGCTTGGCCGAAAACAGAAACTATGGCTACACCTTC.

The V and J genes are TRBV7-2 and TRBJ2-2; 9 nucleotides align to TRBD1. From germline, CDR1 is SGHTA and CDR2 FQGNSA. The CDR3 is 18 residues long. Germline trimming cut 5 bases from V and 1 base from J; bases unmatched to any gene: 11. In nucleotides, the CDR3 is TGTGCCAGCAGCCGTCTGCGACAGGGGGGTAGGAACACCGGGGAGCTGTTTTTT. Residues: CASSRLRQGGRNTGELFF.

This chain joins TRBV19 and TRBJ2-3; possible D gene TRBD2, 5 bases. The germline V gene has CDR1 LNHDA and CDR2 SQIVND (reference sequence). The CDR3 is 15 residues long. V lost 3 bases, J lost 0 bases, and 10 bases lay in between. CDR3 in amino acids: CASSISAQSTDTQYF. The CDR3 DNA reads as TGTGCCAGTAGTATTAGCGCCCAAAGCACAGATACGCAGTATTTT.

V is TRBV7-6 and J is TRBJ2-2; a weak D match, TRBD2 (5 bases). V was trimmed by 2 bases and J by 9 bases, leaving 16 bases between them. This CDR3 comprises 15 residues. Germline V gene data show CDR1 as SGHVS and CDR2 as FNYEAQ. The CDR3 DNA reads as TGTGCCAGCAGCTTACCGTCCTCGGGGAACCGGGAGCTGTTTTTT. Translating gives CASSLPSSGNRELFF.

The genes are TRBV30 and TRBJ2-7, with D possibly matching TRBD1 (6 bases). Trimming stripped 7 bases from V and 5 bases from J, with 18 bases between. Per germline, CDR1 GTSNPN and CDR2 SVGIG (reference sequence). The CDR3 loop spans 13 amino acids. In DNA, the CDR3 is TGTGCCTTATGGACAGACCCTCGGAACGAGCAGTACTTC. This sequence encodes CALWTDPRNEQYF.

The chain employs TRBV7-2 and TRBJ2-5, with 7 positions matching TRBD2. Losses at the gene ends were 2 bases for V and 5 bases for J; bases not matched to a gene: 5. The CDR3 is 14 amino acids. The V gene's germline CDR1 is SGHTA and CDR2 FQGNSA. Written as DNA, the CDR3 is TGTGCCAGCAGCTTAAGCGGGGAGCGGGAGACCCAGTACTTC. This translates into CASSLSGERETQYF.

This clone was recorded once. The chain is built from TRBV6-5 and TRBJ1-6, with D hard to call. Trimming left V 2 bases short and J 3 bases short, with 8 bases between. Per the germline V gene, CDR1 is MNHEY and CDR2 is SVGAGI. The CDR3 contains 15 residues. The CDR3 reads CASSYAEGYNSPLHF. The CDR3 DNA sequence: TGTGCCAGCAGTTACGCGGAGGGCTATAATTCACCCCTCCACTTT.

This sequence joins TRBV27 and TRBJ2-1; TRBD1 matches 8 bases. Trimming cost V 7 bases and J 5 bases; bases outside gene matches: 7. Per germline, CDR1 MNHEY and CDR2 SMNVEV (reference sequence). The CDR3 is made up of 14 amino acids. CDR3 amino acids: CASIGQGRDNEQFF. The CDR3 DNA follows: TGTGCCAGCATTGGACAGGGAAGAGACAATGAGCAGTTCTTC.

The CDR3 coding sequence is TGTGCCAGCTCAGCAACTAGTACCTCGGGTACCGGGGAGCTGTTTTTT. Translation: CASSATSTSGTGELFF. The chain has TRBV18 and TRBJ2-2; TRBD2 is a possible D gene (5 bases). V lost 5 bases, J lost 5 bases, and 18 bases lay in between. The CDR3 covers 16 residues. Per the germline V gene, CDR1 is KGHSH and CDR2 is LQKENI.

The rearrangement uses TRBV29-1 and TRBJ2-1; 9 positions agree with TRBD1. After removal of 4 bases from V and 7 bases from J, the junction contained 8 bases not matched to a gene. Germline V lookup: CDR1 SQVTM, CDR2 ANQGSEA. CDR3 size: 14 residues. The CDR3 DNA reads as TGCAGCGTTGGACAGGGGGGCGGGTTAAATGAGCAGTTCTTC. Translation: CSVGQGGGLNEQFF.

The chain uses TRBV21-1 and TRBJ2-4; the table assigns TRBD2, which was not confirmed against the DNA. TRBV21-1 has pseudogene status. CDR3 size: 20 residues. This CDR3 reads CASSKAPREHNIKAKNIQYF. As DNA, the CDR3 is TGTGCCAGCAGCAAAGCTCCGAGGGAGCATAATATCAAAGCCAAAAACATTCAGTACTTC.

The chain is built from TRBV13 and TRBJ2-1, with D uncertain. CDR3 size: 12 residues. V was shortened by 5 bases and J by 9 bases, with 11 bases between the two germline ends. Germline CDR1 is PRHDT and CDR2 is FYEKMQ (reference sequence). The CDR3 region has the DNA TGTGCCAGCAGCACGAGACTTACTGAGCAGTTCTTC. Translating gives CASSTRLTEQFF.

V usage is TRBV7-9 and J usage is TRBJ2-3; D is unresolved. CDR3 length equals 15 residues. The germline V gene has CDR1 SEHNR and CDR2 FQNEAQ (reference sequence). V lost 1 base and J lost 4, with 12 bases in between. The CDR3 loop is CASSLEPLHADTQYF. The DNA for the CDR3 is TGTGCCAGCAGCTTAGAACCACTACATGCAGATACGCAGTATTTT.

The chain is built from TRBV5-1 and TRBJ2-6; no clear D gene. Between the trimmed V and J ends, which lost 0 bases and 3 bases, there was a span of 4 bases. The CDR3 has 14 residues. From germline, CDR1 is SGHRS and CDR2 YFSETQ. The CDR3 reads CASSLAIGANVLTF. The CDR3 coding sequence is TGCGCCAGCAGCTTGGCCATTGGGGCCAACGTCCTGACTTTC.

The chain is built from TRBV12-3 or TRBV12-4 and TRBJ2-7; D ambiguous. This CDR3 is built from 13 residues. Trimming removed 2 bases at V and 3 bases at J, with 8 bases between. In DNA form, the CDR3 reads TGTGCCAGCAGTTTAATGCTATTCTACGAGCAGTACTTC. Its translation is CASSLMLFYEQYF.

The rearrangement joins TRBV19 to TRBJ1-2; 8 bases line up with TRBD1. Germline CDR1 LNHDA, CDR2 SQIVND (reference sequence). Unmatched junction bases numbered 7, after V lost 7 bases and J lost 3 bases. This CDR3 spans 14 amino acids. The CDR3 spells CASTPDRADYGYTF. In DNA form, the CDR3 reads TGTGCCAGTACTCCGGACAGGGCCGACTATGGCTACACCTTC.

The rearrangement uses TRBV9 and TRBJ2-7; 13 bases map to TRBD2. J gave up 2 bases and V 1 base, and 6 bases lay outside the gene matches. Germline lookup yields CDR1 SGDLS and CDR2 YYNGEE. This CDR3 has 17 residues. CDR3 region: CASSVSGLAGDPYEQYF. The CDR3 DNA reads TGTGCCAGCAGCGTATCCGGACTAGCGGGAGATCCCTACGAGCAGTACTTC.

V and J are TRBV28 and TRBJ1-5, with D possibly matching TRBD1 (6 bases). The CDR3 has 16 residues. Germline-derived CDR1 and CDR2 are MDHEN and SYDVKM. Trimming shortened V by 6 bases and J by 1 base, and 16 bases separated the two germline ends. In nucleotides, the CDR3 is TGTGCCAGCAGACTTCTCGGGACACAAAGCAATCAGCCCCAGCATTTT. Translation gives CASRLLGTQSNQPQHF.

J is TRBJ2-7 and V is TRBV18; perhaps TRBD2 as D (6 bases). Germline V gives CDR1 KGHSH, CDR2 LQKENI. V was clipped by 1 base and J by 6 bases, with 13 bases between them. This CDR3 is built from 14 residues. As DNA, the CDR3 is TGTGCCAGCTCACCACGATCGAGCGGGCTCGAGCAGTACTTC. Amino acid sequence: CASSPRSSGLEQYF.

The CDR3 is CASSIAQDRVHEQYF. The CDR3 DNA sequence: TGTGCCAGTAGTATAGCCCAAGACAGGGTACACGAGCAGTACTTC. The chain joins TRBV19 to TRBJ2-7; 7 bases map to TRBD1. This CDR3 is 15 amino acids long. Trimming removed 1 base from V and 5 bases from J; junction bases left unmatched: 8. The V gene's germline CDR1 is LNHDA and CDR2 SQIVND (reference sequence).

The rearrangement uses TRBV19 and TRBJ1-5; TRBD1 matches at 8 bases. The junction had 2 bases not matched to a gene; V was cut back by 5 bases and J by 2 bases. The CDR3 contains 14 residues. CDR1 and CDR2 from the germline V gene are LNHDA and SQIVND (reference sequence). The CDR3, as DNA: TGTGCCAGTAGTGAGACAGGGGGCAATCAGCCCCAGCATTTT. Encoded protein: CASSETGGNQPQHF. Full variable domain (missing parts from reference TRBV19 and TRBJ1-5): DGGITQSPKYLFRKEGQNVTLSCEQNLNHDAMYWYRQDPGQGLRLIYYSQIVNDFQKGDIAEGYSVSREKKESFPLTVTSAQKNPTAFYLCASSETGGNQPQHFGDGTRLSIL.